These T cell receptor beta chains were read from a single sample in a study of blood T cell repertoires in COVID-19. Only in-frame clones appear in the TCRdb table, and some are missing; sequencing was by immunoSEQ multiplex PCR. The sample has more than 100,000 clones, about 91% seen once; the top ten hold 3% to 3.5%. Sequenced: peripheral blood. Receptors were obtained from a human donor in a cohort sampled during active COVID-19. Both conserved end residues are part of each CDR3. Fields, in order: V gene, clone size, J gene, D gene, CDR3 protein, CDR3 DNA. D genes are given only for firm matches. Clone sizes are given selectively: once, few, many, or a class where the clone is expanded.

TRBV12-3/TRBV12-4	.	TRBJ2-7	TRBD1	CASSRTGGYEQYF	TGTGCCAGCAGTCGGACAGGGGGCTACGAGCAGTACTTC
TRBV7-8	.	TRBJ1-1	.	CASCSNRIFMDTEAFF	TGTGCCAGCTGTTCTAACAGGATATTCATGGACACTGAAGCTTTCTTT
TRBV19	.	TRBJ2-3	TRBD2	CASKASGDPSTDTQYF	TGTGCCAGTAAGGCTAGCGGGGACCCTAGCACAGATACGCAGTATTTT
TRBV20-1	.	TRBJ2-7	.	CSASTGYEQYF	TGCAGTGCGAGCACAGGCTACGAGCAGTACTTC
TRBV18	once	TRBJ1-5	TRBD1	CASSPGTGGHQPQHF	TGTGCCAGCTCACCCGGGACAGGGGGCCATCAGCCCCAGCATTTT
TRBV30	.	TRBJ2-5	.	CAWSRASWETQYF	TGTGCCTGGAGTCGGGCTAGCTGGGAGACCCAGTACTTC
TRBV6-1	.	TRBJ1-2	TRBD1	CASSAARLGTGYGYTF	TGTGCCAGCAGTGCCGCCAGACTCGGGACAGGTTATGGCTACACCTTC
TRBV12-3/TRBV12-4	.	TRBJ2-7	.	CASSLWASEQYF	TGTGCCAGCAGTTTATGGGCAAGCGAGCAGTACTTC
TRBV4-1	.	TRBJ1-5	.	CASSQGLSVSNQPQHF	TGCGCCAGCAGCCAAGGGTTGTCGGTAAGCAATCAGCCCCAGCATTTT
TRBV15	once	TRBJ1-4	TRBD1	CATSRGRGQGNEKLFF	TGTGCCACCAGCAGAGGCAGGGGGCAGGGTAATGAAAAACTGTTTTTT
TRBV30	.	TRBJ1-5	.	CAWSIGGGQPQHF	TGTGCCTGGAGTATCGGGGGAGGTCAGCCCCAGCATTTT
TRBV11-2	.	TRBJ1-3	.	CASSLDRAGNTIYF	TGTGCCAGCAGCTTAGACCGTGCGGGAAACACCATATATTTT
TRBV14	.	TRBJ1-2	TRBD1	CASRPYRTGGDYGYTF	TGTGCCAGCAGGCCATACCGGACAGGGGGCGACTATGGCTACACCTTC
TRBV30	.	TRBJ1-2	.	CAWRPSINGYTF	TGTGCCTGGAGGCCCTCTATTAATGGCTACACCTTC
TRBV5-5	.	TRBJ2-1	TRBD1	CASSGGQMSSYNEQFF	TGTGCCAGCAGCGGGGGACAGATGAGCTCCTACAATGAGCAGTTCTTC
TRBV28	.	TRBJ1-1	.	CASNVVFDKAFF	TGTGCCAGTAACGTAGTATTCGATAAAGCTTTCTTT
TRBV27	.	TRBJ1-5	TRBD1	CASSSTRMLGQGPYSNQPQHF	TGTGCCAGCAGTTCCACCCGTATGCTGGGACAGGGGCCCTATAGCAATCAGCCCCAGCATTTT
TRBV5-4	.	TRBJ2-5	TRBD1	CASSFGRGETQYF	TGTGCCAGCAGCTTTGGCAGGGGGGAGACCCAGTACTTC
TRBV12-3/TRBV12-4	.	TRBJ1-5	TRBD1	CATGQGWGQPQHF	TGTGCCACTGGACAGGGCTGGGGTCAGCCCCAGCATTTT
TRBV18	.	TRBJ2-3	.	CASSPPSADTQYF	TGTGCCAGCTCACCACCTTCAGCAGATACGCAGTATTTT
TRBV7-2	.	TRBJ2-6	TRBD1	CASSAQTGLSGANVLTF	TGTGCCAGCAGCGCGCAGACAGGGCTCTCTGGGGCCAACGTCCTGACTTTC
TRBV9	.	TRBJ2-5	TRBD2	CASSLGLEMRETQYF	TGTGCCAGCAGCCTCGGACTAGAAATGCGAGAGACCCAGTACTTC
TRBV28	once	TRBJ2-7	.	CASTPLLRDSYEQYF	TGTGCCAGCACCCCCCTATTGCGGGACTCCTACGAGCAGTACTTC
TRBV4-1	few	TRBJ2-2	TRBD1	CASSQRDRSTGELFF	TGCGCCAGCAGCCAACGGGACAGGAGCACCGGGGAGCTGTTTTTT
TRBV7-9	.	TRBJ1-4	.	CASSLAISTEEKLFF	TGTGCCAGCAGCTTAGCAATATCCACAGAGGAAAAACTGTTTTTT
TRBV19	.	TRBJ2-7	TRBD1	CASSIVGRDRLYEQYF	TGTGCCAGTAGTATAGTTGGACGGGACAGACTTTACGAGCAGTACTTC
TRBV6-1	few	TRBJ1-2	.	CASSEALMRPYYGYTF	TGTGCCAGCAGTGAAGCGCTTATGAGGCCTTACTATGGCTACACCTTC
TRBV14	.	TRBJ2-1	.	CASSQDWGPGSEQFF	TGTGCCAGCAGCCAAGATTGGGGGCCAGGGAGTGAGCAGTTCTTC
TRBV19	.	TRBJ1-4	TRBD1	CASRRTGNNEKLFF	TGTGCCAGTAGAAGGACAGGGAATAATGAAAAACTGTTTTTT
TRBV19	.	TRBJ2-2	TRBD2	CASKSGRGYTGELFF	TGTGCCAGTAAGAGCGGGAGGGGGTACACCGGGGAGCTGTTTTTT
TRBV7-2	.	TRBJ2-2	.	CASSLGLNTGELFF	TGTGCCAGCAGCTTAGGACTAAACACCGGGGAGCTGTTTTTT
TRBV6-4	.	TRBJ2-1	TRBD2	CASSPEAGEYNEQFF	TGTGCCAGCAGCCCCGAGGCGGGAGAATACAATGAGCAGTTCTTC
TRBV23-1	once	TRBJ2-7	TRBD1	CASNRLPGQGNSSYEQYF	TGCGCCAGCAATCGCCTCCCGGGACAGGGTAATTCTTCCTACGAGCAGTACTTC
TRBV25-1	.	TRBJ2-7	.	CASSIPGQPRQYF	TGTGCCAGCAGTATCCCGGGACAACCCCGGCAGTACTTC
TRBV2	.	TRBJ1-5	TRBD1	CASSYDPGQGALGNQPQHF	TGTGCCAGCAGTTACGATCCGGGACAGGGGGCGTTGGGCAATCAGCCCCAGCATTTT
TRBV11-2	.	TRBJ1-2	.	CASSLERNYGYTF	TGTGCCAGCAGCTTAGAACGGAACTATGGCTACACCTTC
TRBV18	.	TRBJ1-5	TRBD1	CASSPQGAMTNGNQPQHF	TGTGCCAGCTCACCACAGGGGGCGATGACGAACGGCAATCAGCCCCAGCATTTT
TRBV6-2/TRBV6-3	.	TRBJ2-1	TRBD1	CASSYSRTGGSRNEQFF	TGTGCCAGCAGTTACTCCCGGACAGGGGGAAGCAGAAATGAGCAGTTCTTC
TRBV30	.	TRBJ1-5	.	CAWSVLGGFGDQPQHF	TGTGCCTGGAGTGTACTAGGAGGCTTCGGGGATCAGCCCCAGCATTTT
TRBV3-1/TRBV3-2	.	TRBJ2-1	TRBD1	CASSFRDRAHEQFF	TGTGCCAGCAGCTTCCGGGACAGGGCTCATGAGCAGTTCTTC
TRBV5-4	.	TRBJ1-6	TRBD1	CASSSPGQGGLGSPLHF	TGTGCCAGCAGCTCTCCGGGACAGGGGGGTTTGGGTTCACCCCTCCACTTT
TRBV9	.	TRBJ2-3	TRBD2	CASSPGTRETDTQYF	TGTGCCAGCAGCCCCGGGACTAGGGAAACAGATACGCAGTATTTT
TRBV6-5	.	TRBJ2-7	TRBD2	CASSYSGGNEQYF	TGTGCCAGCAGTTACTCGGGAGGGAACGAGCAGTACTTC
TRBV5-1	.	TRBJ1-1	.	CASSLSVVDTEAFF	TGCGCCAGCAGCTTGTCGGTGGTGGACACTGAAGCTTTCTTT
TRBV5-8	.	TRBJ2-5	.	CASSPPFEVLYQETQYF	TGTGCCAGCAGCCCCCCATTCGAGGTCCTGTACCAAGAGACCCAGTACTTC
TRBV7-2	.	TRBJ1-1	TRBD1	CASSLGARGPDMNTEAFF	TGTGCCAGCAGCCTAGGGGCCAGGGGGCCTGATATGAACACTGAAGCTTTCTTT
TRBV30	.	TRBJ2-7	TRBD2	CAWSGTSGGIEQYF	TGTGCCTGGAGTGGGACTAGCGGGGGAATCGAGCAGTACTTC
TRBV5-1	.	TRBJ2-3	TRBD2	CASSAGTSGPLSTDTQYF	TGCGCCAGCAGCGCCGGGACTAGCGGCCCGTTATCCACAGATACGCAGTATTTT
TRBV18	few	TRBJ1-5	.	CASSPAGGIEQPQHF	TGTGCCAGCTCACCCGCGGGAGGGATCGAACAGCCCCAGCATTTT
TRBV7-3	.	TRBJ2-5	TRBD2	CASSSSGGEETQYF	TGTGCCAGCAGCTCTAGCGGGGGCGAAGAGACCCAGTACTTC
TRBV14	.	TRBJ2-2	TRBD1	CASSRRQGNTGELFF	TGTGCCAGCAGCCGACGACAGGGGAACACCGGGGAGCTGTTTTTT
TRBV7-9	once	TRBJ2-2	.	CGPSRQTGELFF	TGTGGGCCGAGTAGACAAACCGGGGAGCTGTTTTTT
TRBV7-8	.	TRBJ1-3	.	CASSPTGSFSGNTIYF	TGTGCCAGCAGCCCGACGGGGAGCTTCTCTGGAAACACCATATATTTT
TRBV25-1	.	TRBJ1-2	.	CASSDRTFNYGYTF	TGTGCCAGCAGTGATCGGACATTCAACTATGGCTACACCTTC
TRBV2	.	TRBJ2-1	.	CASSETPTVFSYNEQFF	TGTGCCAGCAGTGAAACGCCCACAGTTTTCTCCTACAATGAGCAGTTCTTC